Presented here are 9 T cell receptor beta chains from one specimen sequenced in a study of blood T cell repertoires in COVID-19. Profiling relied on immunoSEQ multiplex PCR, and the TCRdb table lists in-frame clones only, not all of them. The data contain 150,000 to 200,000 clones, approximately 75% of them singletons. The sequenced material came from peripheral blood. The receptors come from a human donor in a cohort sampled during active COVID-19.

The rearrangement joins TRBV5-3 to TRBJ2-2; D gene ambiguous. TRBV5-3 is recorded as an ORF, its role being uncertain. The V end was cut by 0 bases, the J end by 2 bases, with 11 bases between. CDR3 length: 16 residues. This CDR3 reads CARSLGAGDNTGELFF. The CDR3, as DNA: TGTGCCAGAAGCTTGGGTGCAGGCGACAACACCGGGGAGCTGTTTTTT.

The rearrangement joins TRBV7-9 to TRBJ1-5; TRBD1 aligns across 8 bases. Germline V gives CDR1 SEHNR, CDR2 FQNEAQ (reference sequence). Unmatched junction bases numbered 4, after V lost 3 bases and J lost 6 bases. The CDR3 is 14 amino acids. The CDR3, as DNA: TGTGCCAGCAGCTTGGACAGGGCCGGTCAGCCCCAGCATTTT. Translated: CASSLDRAGQPQHF.

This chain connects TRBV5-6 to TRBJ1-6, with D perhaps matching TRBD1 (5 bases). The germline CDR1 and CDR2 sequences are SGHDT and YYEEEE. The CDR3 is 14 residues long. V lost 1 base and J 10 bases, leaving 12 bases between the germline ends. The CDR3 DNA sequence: TGTGCCAGCAGCTTGTTTCAGGGAAACTCACCCCTCCACTTT. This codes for CASSLFQGNSPLHF.

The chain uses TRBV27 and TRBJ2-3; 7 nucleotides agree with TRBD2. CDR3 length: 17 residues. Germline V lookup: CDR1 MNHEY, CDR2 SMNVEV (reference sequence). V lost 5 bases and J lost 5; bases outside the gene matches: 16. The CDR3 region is CASSPSPRGGLRDTQYF. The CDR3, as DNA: TGTGCCAGCAGTCCATCCCCGCGCGGGGGTCTTAGAGATACGCAGTATTTT.

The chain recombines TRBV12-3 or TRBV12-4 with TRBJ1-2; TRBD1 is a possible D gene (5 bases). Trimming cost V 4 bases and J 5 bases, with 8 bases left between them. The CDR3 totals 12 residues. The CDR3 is CASSSGGYGYTF. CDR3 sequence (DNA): TGTGCCAGCAGTTCCGGGGGATATGGCTACACCTTC.

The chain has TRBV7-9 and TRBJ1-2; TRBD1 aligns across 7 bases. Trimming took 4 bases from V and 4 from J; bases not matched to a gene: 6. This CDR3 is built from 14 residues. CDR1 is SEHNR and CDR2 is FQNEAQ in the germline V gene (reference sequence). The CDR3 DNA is TGTGCCAGCAGCTCCGGGGACAGCTTCTATGGCTACACCTTC. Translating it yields CASSSGDSFYGYTF.

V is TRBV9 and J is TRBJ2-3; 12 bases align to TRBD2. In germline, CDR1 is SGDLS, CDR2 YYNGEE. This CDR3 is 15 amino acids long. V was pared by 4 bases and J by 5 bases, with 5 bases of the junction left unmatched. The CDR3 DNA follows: TGTGCCAGCAGCTTGGCTAGCGGGGGGGGAGATACGCAGTATTTT. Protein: CASSLASGGGDTQYF.

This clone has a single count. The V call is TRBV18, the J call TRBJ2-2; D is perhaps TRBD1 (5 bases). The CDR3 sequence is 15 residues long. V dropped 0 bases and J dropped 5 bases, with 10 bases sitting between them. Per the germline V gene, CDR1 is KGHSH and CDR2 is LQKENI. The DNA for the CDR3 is TGTGCCAGCTCACCACCGGCGGCAGGGACCGGGGAGCTGTTTTTT. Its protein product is CASSPPAAGTGELFF.

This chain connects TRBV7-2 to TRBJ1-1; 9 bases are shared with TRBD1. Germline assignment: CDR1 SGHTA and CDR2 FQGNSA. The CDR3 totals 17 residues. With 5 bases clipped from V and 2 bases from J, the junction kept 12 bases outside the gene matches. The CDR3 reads CASSEPRGDRANTEAFF. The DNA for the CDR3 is TGTGCCAGCAGCGAGCCCAGGGGGGACAGGGCAAACACTGAAGCTTTCTTT.